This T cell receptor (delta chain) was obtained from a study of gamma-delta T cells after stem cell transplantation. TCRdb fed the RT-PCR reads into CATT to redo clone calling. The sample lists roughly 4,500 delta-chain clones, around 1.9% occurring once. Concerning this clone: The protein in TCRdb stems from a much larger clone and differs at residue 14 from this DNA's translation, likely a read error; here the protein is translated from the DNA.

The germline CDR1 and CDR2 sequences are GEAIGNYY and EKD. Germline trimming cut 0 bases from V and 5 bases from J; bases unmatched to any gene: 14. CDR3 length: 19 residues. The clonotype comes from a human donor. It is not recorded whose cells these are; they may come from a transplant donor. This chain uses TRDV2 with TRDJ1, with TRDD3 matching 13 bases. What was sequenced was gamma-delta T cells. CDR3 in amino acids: CACDTLLGDTLPSRDKLIF. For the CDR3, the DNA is TGTGCCTGTGACACCCTACTGGGGGATACGCTTCCCTCCAGGGATAAACTCATCTTT.